Below are 14 T cell receptor beta chains sequenced from a single sample in a study of T cell repertoires in cytomegalovirus infection. TCRdb called the reads again in MiXCR, with one record for every CDR3 protein. The sample contains 150,000 to 200,000 distinct CDR3 sequences, approximately 17% of which appear only once. Sequencing was done on a sample of CD8+ T cells from PBMCs. The source of these receptors is a human donor in good health (CMV status not recorded). Some clones in this sample may be carry-over from other donors' samples.

This clonotype has only a few counts. The CDR3 DNA is TGTGCCAGCGCCGTGGGAGGTTACGAGCAGTACTTC. It yields the protein CASAVGGYEQYF. The chain employs TRBV6-2 or TRBV6-3 and TRBJ2-7; a possible D gene is TRBD2 (6 bases). The germline V gene has CDR1 MNHEY and CDR2 SVGEGT. The CDR3 length is 12 residues. V was trimmed by 8 bases and J by 4 bases, leaving 12 bases between them.

This clonotype was recorded a few times. The V call is TRBV6-1, the J call TRBJ1-2; 9 nucleotides align to TRBD1. CDR3 length equals 15 residues. Trimming removed 0 bases from V and 6 bases from J; junction bases left unmatched: 5. Per the germline V gene, CDR1 is MNHNS and CDR2 is SASEGT. In nucleotides, the CDR3 is TGTGCCAGCAGTGAAGCCCGGGACAGGGTTCATGGCTACACCTTC. Its translation: CASSEARDRVHGYTF.

In DNA, the CDR3 is TGTGCCAGCATCATTGACAAGCGGGGGGCCCTGGAGAGCTCCTACAATGAGCAGTTCTTC. Protein sequence: CASIIDKRGALESSYNEQFF. The chain couples TRBV7-9 to TRBJ2-1; the match to TRBD2 covers 9 bases. CDR3 size: 20 residues. The germline CDR1 and CDR2 sequences are SEHNR and FQNEAQ (reference sequence). The ends lost 7 bases at V and 0 bases at J; junction bases unmatched: 19.

Only a few counts were recorded for this clonotype. The rearrangement links TRBV5-6 to TRBJ1-2; 7 positions agree with TRBD1. With 0 bases clipped from V and 4 bases from J, the junction kept 15 bases outside the gene matches. CDR1 is SGHDT and CDR2 is YYEEEE in the germline V gene. The CDR3 runs 18 residues. The CDR3 sequence is CASSLEIANDRAGYGYTF. Here the CDR3 DNA reads TGTGCCAGCAGCTTGGAAATCGCGAATGACAGGGCGGGCTATGGCTACACCTTC.

The J gene is TRBJ1-2, the V gene TRBV12-3 or TRBV12-4, with D possibly TRBD1 on 6 matching bases. This CDR3 is 14 amino acids long. V lost 3 bases, J lost 6 bases, and 14 bases lay in between. DNA for the CDR3: TGTGCCAGCAGTTTTACTACAGGGTTCGATGGCTACACCTTC. Residues: CASSFTTGFDGYTF.

The chain has TRBV9 and TRBJ2-7; 7 nucleotides agree with TRBD2. Germline CDR1 reads SGDLS; CDR2 reads YYNGEE. With V trimmed by 3 bases and J by 3 bases, 3 bases remained unmatched. The CDR3 sequence is 13 residues long. The DNA for the CDR3 is TGTGCCAGCAGCGGGCGGGAGAGCTACGAGCAGTACTTC. Its translation: CASSGRESYEQYF.

This clonotype showed up just a few times. The DNA of the CDR3 is TGCAGTGCTAGAGCTAACGACCGAGGAGCCACCCTAGGGGACTATGGCTACACCTTC. It yields the protein CSARANDRGATLGDYGYTF. This chain connects TRBV20-1 to TRBJ1-2; tentative D call: TRBD1 (5 bases). The V gene's germline CDR1 is DFQATT and CDR2 SNEGSKA (reference sequence). The CDR3 runs 19 residues. Trimming took 1 base from V and 3 from J, leaving 27 bases between them.

J is TRBJ1-4 and V is TRBV7-8; the match to TRBD1 covers 7 bases. The ends lost 3 bases at V and 5 bases at J; junction bases unmatched: 9. This CDR3 is built from 16 residues. Germline V gives CDR1 SGHVS, CDR2 FQNEAQ. CDR3 in amino acids: CASSFPTTGTNEKLFF. CDR3 coding DNA: TGTGCCAGCAGCTTCCCGACGACAGGGACAAATGAAAAACTGTTTTTT.

CDR3 nucleotide sequence: TGTGCCAGCACCCAAACTGGGAGCTCCTACGAGCAGTACTTC. It codes for CASTQTGSSYEQYF. V gene TRBV6-2 or TRBV6-3 combines with J gene TRBJ2-7; tentative D call: TRBD2 (5 bases). The V gene lost 7 bases and the J gene lost 0 bases, with 13 bases spanning the gap. The CDR3 has 14 residues. Germline assignment: CDR1 MNHEY and CDR2 SVGEGT.

V and J are TRBV4-1 and TRBJ2-7; 8 positions agree with TRBD1. The germline CDR1 and CDR2 sequences are MGHRA and YSYEKL. The junction had 18 bases not matched to a gene; V was cut back by 4 bases and J by 1 base. The CDR3 consists of 19 residues. DNA for the CDR3: TGCGCCAGCAGCCCAATAACGGGCGTCCAGGGGGCGCGGTCCTACGAGCAGTACTTC. It specifies CASSPITGVQGARSYEQYF.

The rearrangement links TRBV7-2 to TRBJ1-2; no firm D call. CDR1 is SGHTA and CDR2 is FQGNSA in the germline V gene. CDR3 length equals 19 residues. Trimming removed 5 bases from V and 6 bases from J, with 31 bases in between. The CDR3 DNA reads as TGTGCCAGCAGCCCCCCCCGTCCGAGCACGGCCGGGGAAGTGAATGGCTACACCTTC. This translates into CASSPPRPSTAGEVNGYTF.

This chain joins TRBV20-1 and TRBJ2-1, with 13 bases that match TRBD2. The germline CDR1 and CDR2 sequences are DFQATT and SNEGSKA (reference sequence). Trimming took 6 bases from V and 9 from J; bases not matched to a gene: 5. The CDR3 contains 13 residues. CDR3 loop: CSARTSGGPEQFF. CDR3 DNA sequence: TGCAGTGCCAGGACTAGCGGGGGCCCTGAGCAGTTCTTC.

Many counts were recorded for this clonotype. The chain couples TRBV7-8 to TRBJ2-7, with 9 bases identical to TRBD2. Germline assignment: CDR1 SGHVS and CDR2 FQNEAQ. Unmatched junction bases numbered 7, after V lost 3 bases and J lost 4 bases. The CDR3 covers 15 residues. This CDR3 is CASSLDPTSGYEQYF. The DNA of the CDR3 is TGTGCCAGCAGCTTGGACCCGACTAGCGGTTACGAGCAGTACTTC.

This clonotype was seen more than once but under ten times. This sequence joins TRBV12-3 or TRBV12-4 and TRBJ2-1; the D gene could be TRBD1 or TRBD2 (6 bases each). This CDR3 has 17 residues. Trimming cost V 8 bases and J 0 bases, with 20 bases left between them. CDR3 in amino acids: CASGGRAAFSSYNEQFF. Written as DNA, the CDR3 is TGTGCCAGCGGGGGGCGGGCGGCCTTTAGCTCCTACAATGAGCAGTTCTTC.